Following are 7 T cell receptor beta chains from one sample sequenced in a study of blood T cells in healthy people across ages. The second PCR ran 7 to 11 cycles with a sample-barcoded 5' primer and J-beta primers. TCRdb reprocessed the 5' RACE reads with MiXCR, giving one entry per CDR3 protein. The sample has around 1,900,000 distinct CDR3 sequences; about two fifths are singletons. Sequencing used blood. These receptor sequences come from a human donor in good health.

This clonotype appeared a single time. The chain recombines TRBV27 with TRBJ2-7; unclear D gene. Germline assignment: CDR1 MNHEY and CDR2 SMNVEV (reference sequence). The length of the CDR3 is 14 residues. Deletions cut 2 bases from V and 3 bases from J, with 11 bases between. As DNA, the CDR3 is TGTGCCAGCAGTTTAATAGGGAACTACTACGAGCAGTACTTC. Its protein is CASSLIGNYYEQYF.

V is TRBV6-5 and J is TRBJ1-2; D ambiguous. Germline V CDR1 and CDR2: MNHEY, SVGAGI. The V end was cut by 5 bases, the J end by 2 bases, with 12 bases between. This CDR3 is 14 amino acids long. CDR3 sequence: CASSTGSFNYGYTF. Written as DNA, the CDR3 is TGTGCCAGCAGTACGGGTTCTTTCAACTATGGCTACACCTTC.

The chain uses TRBV6-6 and TRBJ1-5; 10 bases align to TRBD1. J lost 6 bases, V lost 2 bases, and 7 bases had no gene match. Germline V lookup: CDR1 MNHNY, CDR2 SVGAGI (reference sequence). This CDR3 comprises 16 residues. CDR3: CASSYGTGELGQPQHF. The CDR3 DNA reads TGTGCCAGCAGTTACGGGACAGGGGAGTTGGGTCAGCCCCAGCATTTT.

This clonotype was counted a few times. The chain links TRBV6-2 or TRBV6-3 to TRBJ2-3; possible D gene TRBD2, 5 bases. V dropped 7 bases and J dropped 0 bases, with 14 bases sitting between them. In germline, CDR1 is MNHEY, CDR2 SVGEGT. The CDR3 is 15 amino acids. In DNA, the CDR3 is TGTGCCAGCACCTCCGAGGGTTCTAGCACAGATACGCAGTATTTT. Translating it yields CASTSEGSSTDTQYF.

The chain couples TRBV20-1 to TRBJ2-3, with 9 bases matching TRBD2. With 5 bases clipped from V and 6 bases from J, the junction kept 6 bases outside the gene matches. This CDR3 spans 13 amino acids. Per germline, CDR1 DFQATT and CDR2 SNEGSKA (reference sequence). As DNA, the CDR3 is TGCAGTGCTTTGGGACTAGCAAAGGATACGCAGTATTTT. Its protein is CSALGLAKDTQYF.

V gene TRBV20-1 combines with J gene TRBJ1-1; 8 bases line up with TRBD1. Germline CDR1 reads DFQATT; CDR2 reads SNEGSKA (reference sequence). The CDR3 has 13 amino acids. With V trimmed by 5 bases and J by 1 base, 3 bases remained unmatched. The CDR3 is CSAQGTGNTEAFF. The CDR3 DNA reads TGCAGTGCTCAAGGGACAGGGAACACTGAAGCTTTCTTT.

The chain is built from TRBV7-9 and TRBJ2-7; D might be TRBD2 (5 bases). This CDR3 has 14 residues. Deletions cut 4 bases from V and 0 bases from J, with 10 bases between. CDR1 is SEHNR and CDR2 is FQNEAQ in the germline V gene (reference sequence). Here the CDR3 DNA reads TGTGCCAGCAGCTCCGTCACTAGCTCCTACGAGCAGTACTTC. This codes for CASSSVTSSYEQYF.